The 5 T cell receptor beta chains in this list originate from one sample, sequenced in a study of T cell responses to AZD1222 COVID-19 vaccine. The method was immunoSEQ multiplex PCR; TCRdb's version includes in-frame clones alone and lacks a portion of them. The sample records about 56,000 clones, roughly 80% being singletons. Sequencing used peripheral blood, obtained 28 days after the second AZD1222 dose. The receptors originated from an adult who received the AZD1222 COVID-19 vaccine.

CDR3 region: CASSVSGATNEKLFF. DNA for the CDR3: TGTGCCAGCAGCGTATCAGGAGCCACTAATGAAAAACTGTTTTTT. The chain links TRBV7-2 to TRBJ1-4; D remains unclear. Per the germline V gene, CDR1 is SGHTA and CDR2 is FQGNSA. The germline V and J ends were trimmed by 5 bases and 2 bases, with 12 bases remaining between them. The CDR3 is 15 amino acids. The entire variable domain, with the rest obtained from reference TRBV7-2 and TRBJ1-4, is as follows: GAGVSQSPSNKVTEKGKDVELRCDPISGHTALYWYRQSLGQGLEFLIYFQGNSAPDKSGLPSDRFSAERTGGSVSTLTIQRTQQEDSAVYLCASSVSGATNEKLFFGSGTQLSVL.

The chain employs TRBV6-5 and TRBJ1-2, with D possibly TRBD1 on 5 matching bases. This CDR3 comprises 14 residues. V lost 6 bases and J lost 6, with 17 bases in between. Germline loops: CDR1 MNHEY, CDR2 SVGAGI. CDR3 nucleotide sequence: TGTGCCAGCAGCCGAATTCAGGGCGTAAATGGCTACACCTTC. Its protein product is CASSRIQGVNGYTF.

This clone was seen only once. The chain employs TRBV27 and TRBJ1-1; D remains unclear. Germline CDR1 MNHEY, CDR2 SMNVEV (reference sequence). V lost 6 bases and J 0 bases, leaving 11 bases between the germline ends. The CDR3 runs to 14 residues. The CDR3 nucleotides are TGTGCCAGCAGGCAGCTGGGTCTGAACACTGAAGCTTTCTTT. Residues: CASRQLGLNTEAFF.

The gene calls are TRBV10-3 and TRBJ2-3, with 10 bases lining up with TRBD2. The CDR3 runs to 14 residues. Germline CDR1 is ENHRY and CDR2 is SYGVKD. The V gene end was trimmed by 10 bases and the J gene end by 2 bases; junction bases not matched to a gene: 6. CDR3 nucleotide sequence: TGTGCCACAGGACTAGCGGACTCCACAGATACGCAGTATTTT. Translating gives CATGLADSTDTQYF.

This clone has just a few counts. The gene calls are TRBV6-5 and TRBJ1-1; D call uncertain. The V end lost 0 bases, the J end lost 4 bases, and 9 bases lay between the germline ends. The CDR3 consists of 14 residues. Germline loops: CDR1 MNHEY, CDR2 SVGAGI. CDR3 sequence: CASSYSGSGTEAFF. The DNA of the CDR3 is TGTGCCAGCAGTTACTCCGGGTCGGGCACTGAAGCTTTCTTT.